These 22 T cell receptor beta chains came from one sample sequenced in a study of T cell changes during pregnancy in multiple sclerosis. The method was immunoSEQ multiplex PCR; TCRdb's version includes in-frame clones alone and lacks a portion of them. The sample records about 94,000 clones, 90% to 95% being singletons. The sample here was peripheral blood, taken in the third trimester of pregnancy. The receptor set was obtained from a female donor with multiple sclerosis, enrolled in a pregnancy study.

This clone has more than one count but fewer than ten. This chain links TRBV2 with TRBJ1-1; 7 bases map to TRBD1. The CDR3 length is 13 residues. Germline V gene sequence: CDR1 SNHLY, CDR2 FYNNEI. The V and J ends lost 5 bases and 4 bases, in that order; junction bases with no gene match: 4. CDR3 sequence reads: CASSKQGSTEAFF. The CDR3 region has the DNA TGTGCCAGCAGTAAACAGGGGAGCACTGAAGCTTTCTTT. Combining the CDR3 with reference TRBV2 and TRBJ1-1 gives the whole variable domain EPEVTQTPSHQVTQMGQEVILRCVPISNHLYFYWYRQILGQKVEFLVSFYNNEISEKSEIFDDQFSVERPDGSNFTLKIRSTKLEDSAMYFCASSKQGSTEAFFGQGTRLTVV.

The V call is TRBV29-1, the J call TRBJ1-1, with 8 bases identical to TRBD1. V dropped 3 bases and J dropped 1; count of bases not matched to a gene: 4. The CDR3 spans 14 residues. The germline V gene has CDR1 SQVTM and CDR2 ANQGSEA. In DNA form, the CDR3 reads TGCAGCGTTGAGTCGGGGACAGGGAACACTGAAGCTTTCTTT. Translating gives CSVESGTGNTEAFF.

The chain recombines TRBV2 with TRBJ1-5; a possible D gene is TRBD1 (5 bases). This CDR3 region has 16 residues. The ends were cut back, 3 bases at V and 3 bases at J, with 15 bases in the middle. Germline V lookup: CDR1 SNHLY, CDR2 FYNNEI. The CDR3 here is CASSETGGTLNQPQHF. CDR3 sequence (DNA): TGTGCCAGCAGTGAGACTGGCGGGACCCTCAATCAGCCCCAGCATTTT.

This clone was detected only a few times. The V call is TRBV5-5, the J call TRBJ1-5; the D is unclear. Per germline, CDR1 SGHKS and CDR2 YYEKEE (reference sequence). Trimming pared 0 bases from V and 7 bases from J, leaving 8 bases between. The CDR3 contains 13 residues. The CDR3 protein is CASSLATRQPQHF. In nucleotides, the CDR3 is TGTGCCAGCAGCTTGGCCACTAGGCAGCCCCAGCATTTT.

The chain recombines TRBV10-3 with TRBJ1-5, with D tentatively TRBD1 (5 bases). Trimming stripped 8 bases from V and 0 bases from J, with 14 bases between. This CDR3 is built from 15 residues. Germline lookup yields CDR1 ENHRY and CDR2 SYGVKD. Written as DNA, the CDR3 is TGTGCCATCTCTCGGGGGGATAATAGCAATCAGCCCCAGCATTTT. Its protein is CAISRGDNSNQPQHF.

V usage is TRBV23-1 and J usage is TRBJ2-2, with 10 bases matching TRBD2. TRBV23-1 is an open reading frame whose function is uncertain. After removal of 0 bases from V and 5 bases from J, the junction contained 6 bases not matched to a gene. The CDR3 has 17 residues. The CDR3 DNA sequence: TGCGCCAGCAGTCAATCCCCTAGCGGGAGTCATACCGGGGAGCTGTTTTTT. Translation gives CASSQSPSGSHTGELFF.

The gene calls are TRBV30 and TRBJ2-1; D remains ambiguous. The germline gives CDR1 GTSNPN, CDR2 SVGIG (reference sequence). The germline V and J ends were trimmed by 3 bases and 4 bases, with 4 bases remaining between them. The CDR3 runs 11 residues. The CDR3 here is CAWREYNEQFF. CDR3 nucleotide sequence: TGTGCCTGGAGGGAGTACAATGAGCAGTTCTTC.

This clone was recorded only once. This chain links TRBV28 with TRBJ2-7, with D possibly TRBD2 on 6 matching bases. This CDR3 spans 13 amino acids. V was shortened by 7 bases and J by 4 bases, with 14 bases between the two germline ends. Germline V gene sequence: CDR1 MDHEN, CDR2 SYDVKM. In DNA, the CDR3 is TGTGCCAGCAATTCGCGGGACCCATACGAGCAGTACTTC. Protein sequence: CASNSRDPYEQYF.

The rearrangement joins TRBV7-9 to TRBJ2-5; D is undetermined. Trimming took off 5 bases at V and 2 bases at J, with 15 bases between the two ends. The CDR3 loop spans 15 amino acids. Germline loops: CDR1 SEHNR, CDR2 FQNEAQ (reference sequence). CDR3 region: CASSPVLERQETQYF. CDR3 sequence (DNA): TGTGCCAGCAGCCCCGTGCTGGAGAGACAAGAGACCCAGTACTTC. Variable domain in full (rest from reference TRBV7-9 and TRBJ2-5): DTGVSQNPRHKITKRGQNVTFRCDPISEHNRLYWYRQTLGQGPEFLTYFQNEAQLEKSRLLSDRFSAERPKGSFSTLEIQRTEQGDSAMYLCASSPVLERQETQYFGPGTRLLVL.

This chain joins TRBV19 and TRBJ2-7, with D possibly matching TRBD1 (6 bases). The length of the CDR3 is 13 residues. CDR1 LNHDA and CDR2 SQIVND come from the germline V gene (reference sequence). V dropped 4 bases and J dropped 2 bases, with 9 bases sitting between them. CDR3 amino acids: CASSTGQPYEQYF. The CDR3 nucleotides are TGTGCCAGTAGTACCGGACAGCCCTACGAGCAGTACTTC.

V usage is TRBV5-1 and J usage is TRBJ1-1, with D possibly TRBD1 on 5 matching bases. Trimming left V 1 base short and J 1 base short, with 5 bases between. CDR1 and CDR2 (germline): SGHRS, YFSETQ. CDR3 length equals 13 residues. CDR3 sequence reads: CASSLTGNTEAFF. The CDR3 bases are TGCGCCAGCAGCTTGACAGGGAACACTGAAGCTTTCTTT.

This CDR3 is CASSWGSGLADTDTQYF. In nucleotides, the CDR3 is TGCGCCAGCAGCTGGGGCTCGGGACTAGCAGACACAGATACGCAGTATTTT. The rearrangement uses TRBV5-1 and TRBJ2-3; TRBD2 matches at 9 bases. This CDR3 comprises 17 residues. The V gene end was trimmed by 3 bases and the J gene end by 2 bases; junction bases not matched to a gene: 10. The germline gives CDR1 SGHRS, CDR2 YFSETQ.

This chain joins TRBV19 and TRBJ2-3; D is perhaps TRBD2 (5 bases). V was pared by 3 bases and J by 1 base, with 14 bases between. The germline V gene encodes CDR1 LNHDA and CDR2 SQIVND (reference sequence). The CDR3 spans 16 residues. The CDR3 reads CASSINGRVGTDTQYF. The CDR3 DNA reads as TGTGCCAGTAGTATTAACGGGCGGGTCGGCACAGATACGCAGTATTTT. The variable domain in full, with the rest retrieved from reference TRBV19 and TRBJ2-3, is DGGITQSPKYLFRKEGQNVTLSCEQNLNHDAMYWYRQDPGQGLRLIYYSQIVNDFQKGDIAEGYSVSREKKESFPLTVTSAQKNPTAFYLCASSINGRVGTDTQYFGPGTRLTVL.

The CDR3 sequence: CASSNRWEETQYF. CDR3 coding DNA: TGTGCCAGTTCCAACAGGTGGGAAGAGACCCAGTACTTC. This chain joins TRBV2 and TRBJ2-5; tentatively, D is TRBD1 (5 bases). V lost 9 bases and J lost 3, with 14 bases in between. The length of the CDR3 is 13 residues. CDR1 SNHLY and CDR2 FYNNEI come from the germline V gene.

The V and J genes are TRBV27 and TRBJ2-7; D possibly corresponds to TRBD2 (6 bases). This CDR3 has 14 residues. Germline assignment: CDR1 MNHEY and CDR2 SMNVEV (reference sequence). The V gene lost 1 base and the J gene lost 3 bases, with 10 bases spanning the gap. The CDR3 loop is CASSLLGGSYEQYF. Here the CDR3 DNA reads TGTGCCAGCAGTTTATTGGGGGGAAGCTACGAGCAGTACTTC.

The rearrangement links TRBV6-5 to TRBJ1-1, with 10 positions matching TRBD1. Germline trimming cut 2 bases from V and 5 bases from J; bases unmatched to any gene: 2. The germline V gene has CDR1 MNHEY and CDR2 SVGAGI. This CDR3 is 14 amino acids long. CDR3 protein: CASSYRTGGTEAFF. DNA of the CDR3: TGTGCCAGCAGTTACCGGACAGGGGGAACTGAAGCTTTCTTT.

This chain uses TRBV11-2 with TRBJ2-2; no definite D call. Trimming shortened V by 5 bases and J by 5 bases, and 6 bases separated the two germline ends. The CDR3 contains 12 residues. Looked up from germline, CDR1 is SGHAT and CDR2 is FQNNGV. The CDR3 reads CASSPGTGELFF. The CDR3 DNA follows: TGTGCCAGCAGCCCCGGGACCGGGGAGCTGTTTTTT.

The genes are TRBV4-1 and TRBJ1-3; D call uncertain. V was cut by 0 bases and J by 4 bases, with 10 bases left in between. In germline, CDR1 is MGHRA, CDR2 YSYEKL. The CDR3 totals 15 residues. The CDR3 DNA sequence: TGCGCCAGCAGCCAAGATCTTACAGTCGGAAACACCATATATTTT. Translated: CASSQDLTVGNTIYF.

The chain has TRBV21-1 and TRBJ1-1; the table's D call, TRBD1, has no DNA check behind it. TRBV21-1 represents a pseudogene. The CDR3 sequence is 19 residues long. The CDR3 DNA reads as TGTGCCAGCCCGACCCGAAGACCACCTAGACAGGCGGTGGACACTGAAGCTTTCTTT. This codes for CASPTRRPPRQAVDTEAFF.

This clone is a singleton in its sample. The CDR3 protein is CASSLAGFRDAFF. As DNA, the CDR3 is TGTGCCAGCAGCTTAGCCGGTTTTCGGGATGCTTTCTTT. The gene calls are TRBV7-9 and TRBJ1-1; D gene uncertain. Between the trimmed V and J ends, which lost 0 bases and 11 bases, there was a span of 13 bases. The CDR3 runs 13 residues. Germline V CDR1 and CDR2: SEHNR, FQNEAQ (reference sequence).

A note on this clone: The junction and the germline gene differ at one end; a read error may be behind it. The gene calls are TRBV13 and TRBJ2-3; TRBD2 agrees at 9 bases. Germline V CDR1 and CDR2: PRHDT, FYEKMQ (reference sequence). There are 14 residues in the CDR3. In nucleotides, the CDR3 is TGTGCCAGCAGATTAGCGGGGGGCACAGATACGCAGTATTTT. This translates into CASRLAGGTDTQYF.

This CDR3 is CASSNSRQETQYF. The CDR3 nucleotides read TGTGCCAGCAGCAATAGCAGACAAGAGACCCAGTACTTC. This chain links TRBV5-4 with TRBJ2-5; D not resolved. The germline gives CDR1 SGHNT, CDR2 YYREEE (reference sequence). Trimming pared 4 bases from V and 2 bases from J, leaving 9 bases between. CDR3 length: 13 residues. Drawing the rest from reference TRBV5-4 and TRBJ2-5, the complete variable domain is ETGVTQSPTHLIKTRGQQVTLRCSSQSGHNTVSWYQQALGQGPQFIFQYYREEENGRGNFPPRFSGLQFPNYSSELNVNALELDDSALYLCASSNSRQETQYFGPGTRLLVL.